This T cell receptor (beta chain) came from a study of monozygotic twins with inflammatory bowel disease. Study-level results: Telling different T cell subtypes apart from each other was not possible.

This CDR3 has 17 amino acids. Germline V gene data show CDR1 as DFQATT and CDR2 as SNEGSKA (reference sequence). Points on this clonotype: The antigen is not known.

The authors ran two nested PCRs of approximately 17 and 9 cycles on TCRalpha and TCRbeta cDNA. TCRdb re-called the 5' RACE reads; every CDR3 protein appears as one record, without DNA. The table lists just over 300,000 distinct CDR3 sequences. The V call is TRBV20-1, the J call TRBJ2-1; the D call of TRBD2 rests on TCRdb alone, since no DNA is present to check it. The sequence was obtained from a human donor with ulcerative colitis or Crohn's disease, or a healthy co-twin of an affected twin (not recorded which). Sequences were obtained from blood. CDR3 region: CSATAGGRVFSYNEQFF.